The 3 T cell receptor beta chains listed next were all sequenced from one sample in a study of neurological immune-mediated disorders. A single record per CDR3 protein comes from TCRdb applying MiXCR to the 5' RACE reads. The data contain tens of thousands of distinct CDR3 sequences, around 5% of them singletons. Sequences were obtained from CD4+ T cells from blood. The origin of the receptors is a man between 18 and 29 years old in good health.

The chain recombines TRBV5-1 with TRBJ2-1, with D possibly matching TRBD2 (7 bases). The CDR3 runs to 15 residues. Trimming removed 1 base from V and 3 bases from J, with 11 bases in between. The germline CDR1 and CDR2 sequences are SGHRS and YFSETQ. In DNA form, the CDR3 reads TGCGCCAGCAGCTTGCAGGGGACTATCTACAATGAGCAGTTCTTC. This translates into CASSLQGTIYNEQFF.

The sample holds many counts of this clonotype. V usage is TRBV20-1 and J usage is TRBJ1-5; 7 bases agree with TRBD1. J lost 3 bases, V lost 4 bases, and 9 bases had no gene match. Looked up from germline, CDR1 is DFQATT and CDR2 is SNEGSKA (reference sequence). This CDR3 has 15 residues. CDR3 bases: TGCAGTGCTAAAAGACAGGGTTTAGTCAATCAGCCCCAGCATTTT. Translated: CSAKRQGLVNQPQHF.

This clonotype was counted at least ten times. The chain uses TRBV20-1 and TRBJ2-1; possibly TRBD2 for D (6 bases). The germline CDR1 and CDR2 sequences are DFQATT and SNEGSKA (reference sequence). The V end lost 3 bases, the J end lost 8 bases, and 14 bases lay between the germline ends. The length of the CDR3 is 13 residues. CDR3 coding DNA: TGCAGTGCTAGGCCTAGCGTGGTGGATGAGCAGTTCTTC. Protein product: CSARPSVVDEQFF.